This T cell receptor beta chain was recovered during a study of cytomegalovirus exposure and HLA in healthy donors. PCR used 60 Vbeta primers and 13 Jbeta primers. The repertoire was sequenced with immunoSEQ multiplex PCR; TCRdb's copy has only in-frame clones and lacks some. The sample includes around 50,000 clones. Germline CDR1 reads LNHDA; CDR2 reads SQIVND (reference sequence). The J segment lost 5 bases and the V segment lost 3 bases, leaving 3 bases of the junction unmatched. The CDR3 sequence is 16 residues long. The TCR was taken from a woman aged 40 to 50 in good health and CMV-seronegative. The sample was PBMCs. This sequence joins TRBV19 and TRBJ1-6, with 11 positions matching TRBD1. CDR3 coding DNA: TGTGCCAGTAGTATTGGGACAGGGGGGAATAATTCACCCCTCCACTTT. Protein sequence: CASSIGTGGNNSPLHF.